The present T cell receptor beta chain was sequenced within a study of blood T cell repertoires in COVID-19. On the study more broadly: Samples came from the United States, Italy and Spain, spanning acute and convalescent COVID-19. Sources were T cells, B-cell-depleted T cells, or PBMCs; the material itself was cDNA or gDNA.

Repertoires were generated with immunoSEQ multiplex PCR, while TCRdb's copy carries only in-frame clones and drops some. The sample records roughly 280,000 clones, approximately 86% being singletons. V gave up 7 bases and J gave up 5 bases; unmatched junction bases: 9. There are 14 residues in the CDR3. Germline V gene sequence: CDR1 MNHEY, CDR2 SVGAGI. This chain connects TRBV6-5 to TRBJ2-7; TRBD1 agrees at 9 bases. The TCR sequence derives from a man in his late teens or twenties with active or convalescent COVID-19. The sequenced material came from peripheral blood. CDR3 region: CASKSGTGRHEQYF. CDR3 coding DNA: TGTGCCAGCAAATCCGGGACAGGGCGCCACGAGCAGTACTTC.